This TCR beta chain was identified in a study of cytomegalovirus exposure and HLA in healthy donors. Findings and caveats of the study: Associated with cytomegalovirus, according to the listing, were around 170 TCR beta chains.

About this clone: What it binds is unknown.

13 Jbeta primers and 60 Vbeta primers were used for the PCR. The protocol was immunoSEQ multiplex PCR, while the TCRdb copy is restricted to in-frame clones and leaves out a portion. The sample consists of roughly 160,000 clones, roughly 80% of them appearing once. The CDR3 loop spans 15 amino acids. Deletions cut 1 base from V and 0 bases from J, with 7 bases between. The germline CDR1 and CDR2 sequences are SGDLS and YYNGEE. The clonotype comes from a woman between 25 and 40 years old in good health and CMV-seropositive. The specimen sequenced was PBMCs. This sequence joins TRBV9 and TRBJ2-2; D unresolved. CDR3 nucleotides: TGTGCCAGCAGCGTACGACTTACGAACACCGGGGAGCTGTTTTTT. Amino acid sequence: CASSVRLTNTGELFF.